This T cell receptor beta chain was sequenced for a study of T cells in Graves' hyperthyroidism and ophthalmopathy. Stable hyperthyroidism: no ophthalmopathy progression over 18 months of follow-up. Disease duration under 2 months; hyperthyroidism patients were aged 18 to 65. Amplified regions were TCR beta CDR3 sequences from RNA transcripts. The study used the HTBI primer set for a first-round RT-PCR of the TCR CDR3. MiXCR, run by TCRdb on the multiplex PCR reads, gives a single entry per CDR3 protein. The sample consists of about 690,000 distinct CDR3 sequences, roughly 17% of them appearing once. Study-level results: Blood shared most expanded thyroid clonotypes above 0.001.

Germline V gene sequence: CDR1 SEHNR, CDR2 FQNEAQ (reference sequence). The CDR3 has 14 amino acids. V lost 5 bases to trimming and J lost 8 bases, with 16 bases between them. Remarks on this clonotype: Antigen unknown.

This chain joins TRBV7-9 and TRBJ2-1; perhaps D is TRBD1 or TRBD2 (5 bases each). The sequence came from a man aged 45 to 65 with Graves' hyperthyroidism. Source material: blood. The CDR3 bases are TGTGCCAGCAGCCCGCGCAGGGTGGAGGATGAGCAGTTCTTC. Its protein product is CASSPRRVEDEQFF.